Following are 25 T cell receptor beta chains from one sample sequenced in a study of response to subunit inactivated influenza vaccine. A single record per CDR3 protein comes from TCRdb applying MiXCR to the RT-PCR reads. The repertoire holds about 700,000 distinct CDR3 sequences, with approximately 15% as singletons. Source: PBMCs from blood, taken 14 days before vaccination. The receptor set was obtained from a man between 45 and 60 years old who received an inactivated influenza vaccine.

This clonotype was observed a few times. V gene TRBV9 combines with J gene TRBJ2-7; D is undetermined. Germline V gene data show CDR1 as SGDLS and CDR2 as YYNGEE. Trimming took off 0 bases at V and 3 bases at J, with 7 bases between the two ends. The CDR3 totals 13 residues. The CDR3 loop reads CASSVGGDYEQYF. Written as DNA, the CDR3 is TGTGCCAGCAGCGTAGGTGGGGACTACGAGCAGTACTTC.

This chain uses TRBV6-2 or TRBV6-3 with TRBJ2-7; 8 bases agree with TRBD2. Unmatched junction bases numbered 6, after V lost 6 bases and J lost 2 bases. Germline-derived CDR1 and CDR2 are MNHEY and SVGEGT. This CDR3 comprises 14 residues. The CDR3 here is CASSRLARPYEQYF. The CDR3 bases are TGTGCCAGCAGCCGACTAGCGAGGCCCTACGAGCAGTACTTC.

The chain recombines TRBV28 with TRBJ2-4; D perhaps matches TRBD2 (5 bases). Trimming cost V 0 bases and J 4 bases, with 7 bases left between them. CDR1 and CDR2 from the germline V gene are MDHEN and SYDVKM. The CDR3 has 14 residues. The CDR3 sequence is CASSLWTGKNIQYF. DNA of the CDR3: TGTGCCAGCAGTTTATGGACGGGAAAAAACATTCAGTACTTC.

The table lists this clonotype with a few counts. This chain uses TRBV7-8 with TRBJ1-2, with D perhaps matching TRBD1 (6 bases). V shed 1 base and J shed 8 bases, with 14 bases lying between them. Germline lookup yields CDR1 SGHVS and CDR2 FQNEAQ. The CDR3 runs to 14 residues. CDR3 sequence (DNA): TGTGCCAGCAGCTTAGTCGGGGGGGCGGAGGGCTACACCTTC. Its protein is CASSLVGGAEGYTF.

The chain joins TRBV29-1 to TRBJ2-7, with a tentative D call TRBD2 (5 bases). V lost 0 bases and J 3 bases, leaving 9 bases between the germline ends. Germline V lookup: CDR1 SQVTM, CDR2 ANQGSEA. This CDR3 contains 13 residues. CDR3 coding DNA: TGCAGCGTTGAAGATCGGGGAGACTACGAGCAGTACTTC. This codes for CSVEDRGDYEQYF.

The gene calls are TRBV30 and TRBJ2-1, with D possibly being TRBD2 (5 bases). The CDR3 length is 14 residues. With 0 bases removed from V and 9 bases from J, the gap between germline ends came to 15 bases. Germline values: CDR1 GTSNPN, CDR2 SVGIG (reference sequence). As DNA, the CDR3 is TGTGCCTGGAGTGTTTTCATAGGGAGTGTTGAGCAGTTCTTC. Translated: CAWSVFIGSVEQFF.

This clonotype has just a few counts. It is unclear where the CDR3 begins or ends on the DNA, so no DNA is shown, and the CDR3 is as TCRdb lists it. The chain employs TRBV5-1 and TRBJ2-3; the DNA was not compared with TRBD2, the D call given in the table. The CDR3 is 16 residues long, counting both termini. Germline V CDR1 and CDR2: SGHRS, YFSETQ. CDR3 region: CASSSSGLGGTDTQYF.

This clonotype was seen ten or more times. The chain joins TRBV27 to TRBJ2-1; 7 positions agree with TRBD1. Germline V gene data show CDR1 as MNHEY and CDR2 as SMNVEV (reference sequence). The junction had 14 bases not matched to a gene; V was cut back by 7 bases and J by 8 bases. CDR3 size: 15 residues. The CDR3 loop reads CASMSWDSVAYEQFF. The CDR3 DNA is TGTGCCAGCATGTCATGGGACAGCGTTGCCTATGAGCAGTTCTTC.

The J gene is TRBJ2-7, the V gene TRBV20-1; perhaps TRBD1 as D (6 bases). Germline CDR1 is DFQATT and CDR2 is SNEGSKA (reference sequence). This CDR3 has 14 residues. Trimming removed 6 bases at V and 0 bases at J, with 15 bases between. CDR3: CSARRQVVSYEQYF. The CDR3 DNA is TGCAGTGCACGAAGACAGGTGGTCTCCTACGAGCAGTACTTC.

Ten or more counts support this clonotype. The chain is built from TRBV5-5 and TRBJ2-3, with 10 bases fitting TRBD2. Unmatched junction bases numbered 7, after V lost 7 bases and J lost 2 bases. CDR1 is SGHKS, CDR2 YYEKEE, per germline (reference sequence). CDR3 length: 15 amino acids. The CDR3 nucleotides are TGTGCCAGCTTCCCACTAGCGGGGTACACAGATACGCAGTATTTT. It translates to CASFPLAGYTDTQYF.

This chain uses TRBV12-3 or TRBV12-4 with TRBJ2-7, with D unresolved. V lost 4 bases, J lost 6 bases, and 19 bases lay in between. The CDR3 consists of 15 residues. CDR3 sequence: CASSSPGELPFEQYF. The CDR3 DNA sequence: TGTGCCAGCAGTTCCCCTGGTGAGTTACCTTTCGAGCAGTACTTC.

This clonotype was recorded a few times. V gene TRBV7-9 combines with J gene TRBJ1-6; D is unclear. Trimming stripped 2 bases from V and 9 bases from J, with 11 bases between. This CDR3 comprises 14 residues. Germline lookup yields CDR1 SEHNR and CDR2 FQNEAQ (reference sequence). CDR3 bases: TGTGCCAGCAGCTTACCGGGGTATGGTTCACCCCTCCACTTT. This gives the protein CASSLPGYGSPLHF. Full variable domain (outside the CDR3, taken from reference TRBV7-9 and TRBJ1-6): DTGVSQNPRHKITKRGQNVTFRCDPISEHNRLYWYRQTLGQGPEFLTYFQNEAQLEKSRLLSDRFSAERPKGSFSTLEIQRTEQGDSAMYLCASSLPGYGSPLHFGNGTRLTVT.

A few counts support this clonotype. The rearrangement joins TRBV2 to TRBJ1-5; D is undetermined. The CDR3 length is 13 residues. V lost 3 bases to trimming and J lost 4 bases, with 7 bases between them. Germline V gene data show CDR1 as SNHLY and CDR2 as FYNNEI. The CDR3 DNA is TGTGCCAGCAGTGAGGGCCGAAATCAGCCCCAGCATTTT. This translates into CASSEGRNQPQHF.

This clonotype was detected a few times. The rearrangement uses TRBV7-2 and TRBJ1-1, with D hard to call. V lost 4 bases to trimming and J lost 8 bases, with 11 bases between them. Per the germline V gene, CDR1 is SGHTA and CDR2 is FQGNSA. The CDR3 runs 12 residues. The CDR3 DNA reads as TGTGCCAGCAGCTCCGGGGTGGGGGAAGCTTTCTTT. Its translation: CASSSGVGEAFF. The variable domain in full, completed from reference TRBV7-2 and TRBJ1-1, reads GAGVSQSPSNKVTEKGKDVELRCDPISGHTALYWYRQSLGQGLEFLIYFQGNSAPDKSGLPSDRFSAERTGGSVSTLTIQRTQQEDSAVYLCASSSGVGEAFFGQGTRLTVV.

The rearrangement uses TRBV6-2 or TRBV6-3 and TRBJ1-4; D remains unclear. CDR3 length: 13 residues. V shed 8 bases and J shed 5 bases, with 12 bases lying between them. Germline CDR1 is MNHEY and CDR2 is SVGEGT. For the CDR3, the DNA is TGTGCCAGCTTCGAGGGAATCAATGAAAAACTGTTTTTT. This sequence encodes CASFEGINEKLFF.

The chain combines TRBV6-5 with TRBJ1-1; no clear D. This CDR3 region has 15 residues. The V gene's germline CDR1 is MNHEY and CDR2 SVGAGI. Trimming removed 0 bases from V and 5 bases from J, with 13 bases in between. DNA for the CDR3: TGTGCCAGCAGTTACTCGTGGAGGGTGGAGACTGAAGCTTTCTTT. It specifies CASSYSWRVETEAFF.

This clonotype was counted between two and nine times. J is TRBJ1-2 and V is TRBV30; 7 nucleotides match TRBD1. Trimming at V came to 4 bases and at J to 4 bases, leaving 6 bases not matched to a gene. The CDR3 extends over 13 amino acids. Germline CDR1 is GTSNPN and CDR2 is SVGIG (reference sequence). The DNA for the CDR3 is TGTGCCTGGAACCACAGGGGTACCTATGGCTACACCTTC. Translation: CAWNHRGTYGYTF.

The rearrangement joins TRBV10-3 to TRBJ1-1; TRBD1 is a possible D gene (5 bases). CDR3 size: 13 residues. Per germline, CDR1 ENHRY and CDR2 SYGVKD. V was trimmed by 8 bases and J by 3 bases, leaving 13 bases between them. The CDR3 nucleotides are TGTGCCATCGCCCAGGGTGAGGACACTGAAGCTTTCTTT. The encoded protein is CAIAQGEDTEAFF.

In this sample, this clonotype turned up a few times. The CDR3 here is CASSVDSGGPNEQFF. The CDR3 DNA reads as TGTGCCAGCAGCGTAGATTCGGGAGGGCCAAATGAGCAGTTCTTC. This chain links TRBV9 with TRBJ2-1, with 8 nucleotides matching TRBD2. This CDR3 contains 15 residues. Germline V gives CDR1 SGDLS, CDR2 YYNGEE. The trim removed 0 bases at V and 7 bases at J, leaving 6 bases unmatched.

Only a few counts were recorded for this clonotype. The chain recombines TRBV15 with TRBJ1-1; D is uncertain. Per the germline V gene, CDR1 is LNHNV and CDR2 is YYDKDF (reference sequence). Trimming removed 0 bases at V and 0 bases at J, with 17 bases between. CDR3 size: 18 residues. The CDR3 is CATSRDGPLAVMNTEAFF. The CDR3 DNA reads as TGTGCCACCAGCAGAGATGGCCCCCTGGCAGTCATGAACACTGAAGCTTTCTTT.

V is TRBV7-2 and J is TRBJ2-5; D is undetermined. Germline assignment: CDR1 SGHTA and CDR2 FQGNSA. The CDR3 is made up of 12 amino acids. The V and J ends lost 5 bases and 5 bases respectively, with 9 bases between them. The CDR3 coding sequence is TGTGCCAGCAGCGCCCTGCGGGAGACCCAGTACTTC. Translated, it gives CASSALRETQYF.

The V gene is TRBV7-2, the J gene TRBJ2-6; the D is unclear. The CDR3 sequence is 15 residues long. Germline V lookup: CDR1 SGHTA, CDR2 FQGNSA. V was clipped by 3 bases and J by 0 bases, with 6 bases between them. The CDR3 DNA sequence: TGTGCCAGCAGCTTTCCTGTCTCTGGGGCCAACGTCCTGACTTTC. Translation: CASSFPVSGANVLTF.

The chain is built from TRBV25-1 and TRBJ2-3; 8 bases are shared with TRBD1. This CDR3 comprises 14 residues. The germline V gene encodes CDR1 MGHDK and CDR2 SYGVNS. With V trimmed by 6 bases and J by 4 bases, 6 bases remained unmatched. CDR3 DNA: TGTGCCAGCAGGGTCAGGGGGCTCGCAGATACGCAGTATTTT. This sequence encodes CASRVRGLADTQYF.

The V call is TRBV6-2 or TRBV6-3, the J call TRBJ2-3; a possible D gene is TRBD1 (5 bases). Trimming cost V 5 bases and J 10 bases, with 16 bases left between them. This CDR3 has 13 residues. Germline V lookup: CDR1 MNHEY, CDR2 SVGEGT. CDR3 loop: CASSQRDLGPQYF. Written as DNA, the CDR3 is TGTGCCAGCAGTCAACGAGATCTGGGGCCGCAGTATTTT.

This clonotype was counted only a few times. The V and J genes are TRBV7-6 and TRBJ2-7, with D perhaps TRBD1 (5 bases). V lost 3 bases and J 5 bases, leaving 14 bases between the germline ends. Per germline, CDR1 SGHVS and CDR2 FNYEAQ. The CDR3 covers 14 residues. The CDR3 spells CASSLFYLGDEQYF. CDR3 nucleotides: TGTGCCAGCAGCTTGTTTTATTTAGGGGACGAGCAGTACTTC.